Here is one T cell receptor beta chain with its context. The antigen remains unidentified. CDR3 length: 15 residues. V lost 5 bases and J 1 base, leaving 17 bases between the germline ends. Per germline, CDR1 GTSNPN and CDR2 SVGIG (reference sequence). Donors were healthy HIV-negative adults without recently reported acute infections or vaccinations. The CD4+ fraction was divided into a CD45RA+ naive subset and a CD45RA-negative memory subset. Sequenced by immunoSEQ multiplex PCR; TCRdb stores in-frame clones only, minus some. The table has about 1.5 million clones, 95% to 99% seen once. The data originate from a study of shared clonotypes between healthy human individuals. Overall study results and limits: Memory subsets generally showed smaller estimated richness than naive subsets did. The naive CD4 repertoires of several donors were compared, and approximately 5% of clonotypes were shared.

The source is a man aged 25-40 years in good health. The gene calls are TRBV30 and TRBJ1-2; D call uncertain. The sequenced material came from naive CD4+ T cells sorted from blood. Described subset: CD45RA+ positively selected. CDR3 nucleotide sequence: TGTGCCTGGTCCGATCCTGTACCTATTAACTATGGCTACACCTTC. Amino acid sequence: CAWSDPVPINYGYTF.